This T cell receptor (beta chain) is from a study of blood T cells in healthy people across ages. Study summary: Per two T cells, template switching captured roughly one barcoded beta molecule. Study-wide findings and caveats: It was held that the diversity estimates obtained from one million T cells were underestimates. Changes in expanded clonotypes were possibly confounded, as the CMV status of donors was unknown.

The germline CDR1 and CDR2 sequences are DFQATT and SNEGSKA (reference sequence). The length of the CDR3 is 17 residues. Sample-barcoded 5' priming and a J-beta primer mix drove a second PCR of roughly 7 to 11 cycles. TCRdb re-analysed the 5' RACE reads in MiXCR, keeping a single row per CDR3 protein. The repertoire consists of around 690,000 distinct CDR3 sequences, with roughly 53% occurring once and the leading ten covering over 30%. Donors were healthy Caucasian individuals from Russia aged about 6 to 90. On this clonotype: The antigen remains undetermined.

The sample taken for sequencing was blood. This chain joins TRBV20-1 and TRBJ2-5; 13 bases are shared with TRBD2. The DNA end is more similar to TRBJ2-7, so the J call may be wrong. This sequence was found in a man aged 55 to 70 in good health. The CDR3 protein is CSARDGTSGDYTYEQYF. Written as DNA, the CDR3 is TGCAGTGCTAGAGATGGGACTAGCGGGGACTACACCTACGAGCAGTACTTC.